The present T cell receptor beta chain was sequenced within a study of cytomegalovirus exposure and HLA in healthy donors. Study overall: Membership in the Caucasian-associated ancestry cluster was found for around 85% of roughly 360 genotyped donors. Study-level findings and limits: The study reported that TCR beta sequences accurately predicted HLA-A and HLA-B alleles in most subjects. A later analysis showed TCR association rates differing by HLA locus, peaking at DRB1 and lowest at HLA-C.

The CDR3 is 15 amino acids. CDR1 is SGDLS and CDR2 is YYNGEE in the germline V gene. V gave up 0 bases and J gave up 4 bases; unmatched junction bases: 4. The PCR had 60 Vbeta and 13 Jbeta primers. Clones were read by immunoSEQ multiplex PCR, and TCRdb kept only the in-frame ones, dropping some. The profile shows roughly 200,000 clones, 82% of them singletons. Comment on this clone: Its antigen remains unknown.

The chain recombines TRBV9 with TRBJ2-1; TRBD2 agrees at 7 bases. The sequencing input was PBMCs. The sequence was obtained from a woman between 40 and 55 years old in good health and CMV-seronegative. The CDR3 DNA is TGTGCCAGCAGCGTAGGGACTAGTAATTACAATGAGCAGTTCTTC. It yields the protein CASSVGTSNYNEQFF.